The 23 T cell receptor beta chains given below trace back to one sample, sequenced in a study of long-term antiretroviral therapy in people with HIV. immunoSEQ v3.0 was run at survey level. Libraries were prepared by immunoSEQ multiplex PCR; TCRdb keeps only in-frame clonotypes and omits some of them. The table lists some 16,000 clones, about 94% of them singletons. The sequences come from unsorted PBMCs, collected 6 to 6.5 years after starting antiretroviral therapy. These receptors all come from a woman in her forties or fifties with HIV.

The chain employs TRBV7-9 and TRBJ1-1; a possible D gene is TRBD1 (6 bases). The length of the CDR3 is 13 residues. Germline CDR1 is SEHNR and CDR2 is FQNEAQ (reference sequence). Trimming pared 1 base from V and 7 bases from J, leaving 10 bases between. CDR3 DNA: TGTGCCAGCAGCTTAGTTGGGGGCAGTGAAGCTTTCTTT. It encodes CASSLVGGSEAFF.

The rearrangement links TRBV27 to TRBJ2-7; D uncertain. CDR3 length: 14 amino acids. V lost 0 bases to trimming and J lost 0 bases, with 6 bases between them. In germline, CDR1 is MNHEY, CDR2 SMNVEV (reference sequence). CDR3 protein: CASSLSGYSYEQYF. The CDR3 region has the DNA TGTGCCAGCAGTTTATCAGGGTACTCCTACGAGCAGTACTTC.

The chain uses TRBV6-6 and TRBJ2-1; tentative D call: TRBD2 (5 bases). CDR3 length equals 13 residues. CDR1 and CDR2 (germline): MNHNY, SVGAGI (reference sequence). Between the trimmed V and J ends, which lost 7 bases and 3 bases, there was a span of 10 bases. Here the CDR3 reads CASTLAGYNEQFF. CDR3 bases: TGTGCCAGCACTCTAGCAGGCTACAATGAGCAGTTCTTC.

J is TRBJ2-1 and V is TRBV19; D might be TRBD1 or TRBD2, each matching 5 bases. Germline CDR1 and CDR2: LNHDA and SQIVND (reference sequence). The V end was cut by 4 bases, the J end by 2 bases, with 12 bases between. The length of the CDR3 is 15 residues. The CDR3: CASSTSGSAYNEQFF. DNA of the CDR3: TGTGCCAGTAGTACGTCAGGGAGTGCCTACAATGAGCAGTTCTTC.

Only one count was recorded for this clone. The chain has TRBV6-6 and TRBJ1-1; no definite D call. V dropped 2 bases and J dropped 5 bases, with 9 bases sitting between them. Germline values: CDR1 MNHNY, CDR2 SVGAGI (reference sequence). This CDR3 contains 13 residues. CDR3 sequence: CASSYVRGTEAFF. The CDR3, as DNA: TGTGCCAGCAGTTACGTCCGGGGTACTGAAGCTTTCTTT.

V and J are TRBV29-1 and TRBJ2-5; TRBD1 matches 7 bases. Germline V gene lookup returns CDR1 SQVTM and CDR2 ANQGSEA. The J segment lost 3 bases and the V segment lost 7 bases, leaving 5 bases of the junction unmatched. The CDR3 totals 12 residues. The CDR3 spells CSARDRKETQYF. CDR3 DNA sequence: TGCAGCGCCCGGGACAGAAAAGAGACCCAGTACTTC.

The chain combines TRBV2 with TRBJ2-1; D is ambiguous. The CDR3 is made up of 11 amino acids. Trimming stripped 5 bases from V and 4 bases from J, with 3 bases between. CDR1 is SNHLY, CDR2 FYNNEI, per germline. The CDR3, as DNA: TGTGCCAGCAGTTTATACAATGAGCAGTTCTTC. Its protein product is CASSLYNEQFF.

V is TRBV9 and J is TRBJ2-2; 10 nucleotides agree with TRBD2. With 0 bases clipped from V and 7 bases from J, the junction kept 6 bases outside the gene matches. CDR3 length: 16 amino acids. CDR1 is SGDLS and CDR2 is YYNGEE in the germline V gene. Here the CDR3 DNA reads TGTGCCAGCAGCGTAGGGGGGACTAGCGCGGACGGGGAGCTGTTTTTT. This encodes CASSVGGTSADGELFF. The variable domain in full, with the rest retrieved from reference TRBV9 and TRBJ2-2, is DSGVTQTPKHLITATGQRVTLRCSPRSGDLSVYWYQQSLDQGLQFLIQYYNGEERAKGNILERFSAQQFPDLHSELNLSSLELGDSALYFCASSVGGTSADGELFFGEGSRLTVL.

In its sample, this clone was seen once. The chain is built from TRBV5-4 and TRBJ2-7; TRBD2 is a possible D gene (6 bases). Trimming cost V 5 bases and J 9 bases, with 15 bases left between them. The germline V gene has CDR1 SGHNT and CDR2 YYREEE (reference sequence). The CDR3 is 12 residues long. The CDR3 here is CASRGTTGVQYF. In nucleotides, the CDR3 is TGTGCCAGCAGGGGCACTACGGGGGTGCAGTACTTC.

The rearrangement links TRBV19 to TRBJ2-1; D possibly corresponds to TRBD2 (5 bases). The CDR3 has 14 residues. Germline CDR1 and CDR2: LNHDA and SQIVND (reference sequence). V was pared by 4 bases and J by 2 bases, with 9 bases between. The CDR3 loop is CASSRGVPYNEQFF. The DNA of the CDR3 is TGTGCCAGTAGTAGGGGAGTACCCTACAATGAGCAGTTCTTC.

The CDR3 region is CASTSSLSGANVLTF. The CDR3 bases are TGCGCCAGCACCTCCTCGCTCTCTGGGGCCAACGTCCTGACTTTC. The J gene is TRBJ2-6, the V gene TRBV5-1; D unresolved. The germline V gene has CDR1 SGHRS and CDR2 YFSETQ. Trimming removed 6 bases at V and 0 bases at J, with 10 bases between. This CDR3 contains 15 residues.

The J gene is TRBJ2-7, the V gene TRBV5-1, with D possibly being TRBD2 (6 bases). Per germline, CDR1 SGHRS and CDR2 YFSETQ. The CDR3 spans 16 residues. The V and J ends lost 8 bases and 3 bases respectively, with 24 bases between them. The CDR3 loop reads CASTPIGSSAHYEQYF. As DNA, the CDR3 is TGCGCCAGTACCCCGATCGGCTCTAGCGCCCACTACGAGCAGTACTTC.

The chain has TRBV11-1 and TRBJ2-2; no firm D call. V lost 2 bases and J lost 7, with 8 bases in between. CDR1 SGHAT and CDR2 FQDESV come from the germline V gene (reference sequence). CDR3 length: 13 residues. Written as DNA, the CDR3 is TGTGCCAGCAGCTTATCGGGTGGCGGGGAGCTGTTTTTT. Residues: CASSLSGGGELFF.

The chain joins TRBV29-1 to TRBJ2-2; the D gene is possibly TRBD2 (5 bases). Trimming took 1 base from V and 3 from J, leaving 15 bases between them. Per the germline V gene, CDR1 is SQVTM and CDR2 is ANQGSEA. The CDR3 spans 16 residues. CDR3 sequence (DNA): TGCAGCGTTGAAGGGATGGGCGGGTTAGACACCGGGGAGCTGTTTTTT. It yields the protein CSVEGMGGLDTGELFF.

The rearrangement joins TRBV27 to TRBJ2-7, with a weak D call TRBD2 (5 bases). The CDR3 consists of 14 residues. Trimming stripped 5 bases from V and 3 bases from J, with 14 bases between. Per the germline V gene, CDR1 is MNHEY and CDR2 is SMNVEV (reference sequence). This chain's CDR3 is CASSPLGSGYEQYF. In DNA, the CDR3 is TGTGCCAGCAGTCCCTTGGGGAGCGGCTACGAGCAGTACTTC.

V usage is TRBV11-2 and J usage is TRBJ2-2, with D perhaps assigned TRBD1 or TRBD2 (5 bases each). CDR1 and CDR2 from the germline V gene are SGHAT and FQNNGV. Trimming left V 1 base short and J 4 bases short, with 13 bases between. This CDR3 contains 16 residues. CDR3 in amino acids: CASSLAGRAPTGELFF. CDR3 in DNA: TGTGCCAGCAGCTTAGCGGGGCGGGCACCCACCGGGGAGCTGTTTTTT.

This rearrangement joins TRBV6-6 to TRBJ2-7; weak D call: TRBD2 (5 bases). Germline CDR1 MNHNY, CDR2 SVGAGI (reference sequence). The CDR3 runs 13 residues. V was pared by 2 bases and J by 1 base, with 6 bases between. This CDR3 reads CASSYEGSYEQYF. The CDR3 nucleotides read TGTGCCAGCAGTTACGAGGGATCCTACGAGCAGTACTTC.

This chain joins TRBV19 and TRBJ2-7; D gene unclear. Per the germline V gene, CDR1 is LNHDA and CDR2 is SQIVND (reference sequence). Trimming stripped 0 bases from V and 4 bases from J, with 13 bases between. This CDR3 is 15 amino acids long. CDR3 amino acids: CASSIDGFGHYEQYF. CDR3 bases: TGTGCCAGTAGTATAGATGGTTTTGGCCATTACGAGCAGTACTTC.

This chain uses TRBV6-6 with TRBJ2-5; 7 nucleotides align to TRBD2. Germline assignment: CDR1 MNHNY and CDR2 SVGAGI (reference sequence). V lost 6 bases and J lost 5; bases outside the gene matches: 6. The CDR3 length is 13 residues. CDR3 nucleotides: TGTGCCAGCAGATGGGACGGGGGGGAGACCCAGTACTTC. Its protein product is CASRWDGGETQYF.

The V gene is TRBV6-6, the J gene TRBJ2-7; 8 bases map to TRBD2. The CDR3 is made up of 14 amino acids. Losses at the gene ends were 4 bases for V and 0 bases for J; bases not matched to a gene: 2. CDR1 is MNHNY, CDR2 SVGAGI, per germline (reference sequence). The CDR3 region is CASSSTSGSYEQYF. CDR3 nucleotides: TGTGCCAGCAGTTCTACTAGCGGCTCCTACGAGCAGTACTTC.

The chain has TRBV28 and TRBJ2-4, with 7 bases matching TRBD2. This CDR3 spans 17 amino acids. V trimming: 4 bases; J trimming: 3 bases; junction bases outside the gene matches: 12. From germline, CDR1 is MDHEN and CDR2 SYDVKM. CDR3 sequence (DNA): TGTGCCAGCAGTTCACTCTGGCTAGCGGAAGACAAAAACATTCAGTACTTC. Translation gives CASSSLWLAEDKNIQYF.

This rearrangement joins TRBV7-2 to TRBJ2-5; 11 bases align to TRBD2. The CDR3 has 14 amino acids. J lost 5 bases, V lost 3 bases, and 2 bases had no gene match. Germline V gives CDR1 SGHTA, CDR2 FQGNSA. CDR3 amino acids: CASSFSSGRETQYF. In nucleotides, the CDR3 is TGTGCCAGCAGCTTCTCTAGCGGGAGGGAGACCCAGTACTTC. Based on the CDR3 plus reference TRBV7-2 and TRBJ2-5, the full variable domain is GAGVSQSPSNKVTEKGKDVELRCDPISGHTALYWYRQSLGQGLEFLIYFQGNSAPDKSGLPSDRFSAERTGGSVSTLTIQRTQQEDSAVYLCASSFSSGRETQYFGPGTRLLVL.

V usage is TRBV7-9 and J usage is TRBJ2-1, with D possibly being TRBD1 (5 bases). Germline values: CDR1 SEHNR, CDR2 FQNEAQ (reference sequence). The CDR3 has 14 residues. V lost 1 base to trimming and J lost 2 bases, with 6 bases between them. CDR3 DNA sequence: TGTGCCAGCAGCTTAGAGGGGCCCTACAATGAGCAGTTCTTC. Encoded protein: CASSLEGPYNEQFF.